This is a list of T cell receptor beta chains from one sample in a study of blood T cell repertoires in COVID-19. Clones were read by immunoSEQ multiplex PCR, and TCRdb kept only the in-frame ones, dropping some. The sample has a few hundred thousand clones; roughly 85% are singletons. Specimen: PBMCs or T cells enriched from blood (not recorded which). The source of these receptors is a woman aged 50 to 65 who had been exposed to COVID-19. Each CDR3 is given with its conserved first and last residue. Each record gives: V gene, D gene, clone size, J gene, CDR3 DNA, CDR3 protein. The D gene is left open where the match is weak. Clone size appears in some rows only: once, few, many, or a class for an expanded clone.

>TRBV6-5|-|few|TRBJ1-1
TGTGCCAGCAGTCGACTTCCACACCCGAACACTGAAGCTTTCTTT
CASSRLPHPNTEAFF
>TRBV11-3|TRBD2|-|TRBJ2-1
TGTGCCAGCAGTTATCGTTTCGGGGGGGCATACAATGAGCAGTTCTTC
CASSYRFGGAYNEQFF
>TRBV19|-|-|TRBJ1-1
TGTGCCAGTCTATTAAAGACAGGAGTGAACACTGAAGCTTTCTTT
CASLLKTGVNTEAFF
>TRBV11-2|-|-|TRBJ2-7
TGTGCCAGCAGCTTAGTGTTGGGGCGCGGCTCCTACGAGCAGTACTTC
CASSLVLGRGSYEQYF
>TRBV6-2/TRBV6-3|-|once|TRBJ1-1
TGTGCCAGCAGTTACCGCGGGTGGAAAGGCACTGAAGCTTTCTTT
CASSYRGWKGTEAFF
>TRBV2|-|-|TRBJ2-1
TGTGCCAGCAGCGGGGACTCTTTAAGAAACAATGAGCAGTTCTTC
CASSGDSLRNNEQFF
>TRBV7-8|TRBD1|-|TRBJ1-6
TGTGCCAGCAGCTTAGCGGACAGGGGGCGGTCACCCCTCCACTTT
CASSLADRGRSPLHF
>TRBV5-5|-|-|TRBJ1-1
TGTGCCAGCAGCTTCCCAGGCCGGAAGGCTGAAGCTTTCTTT
CASSFPGRKAEAFF
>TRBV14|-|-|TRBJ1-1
TGTGCCAGCAGCCCTATACGACAGCTCCATGAAGCTTTCTTT
CASSPIRQLHEAFF
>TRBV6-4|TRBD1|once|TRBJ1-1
TGTGCCAGCAGTCCTAGGGGGCGTAACACTGAAGCTTTCTTT
CASSPRGRNTEAFF
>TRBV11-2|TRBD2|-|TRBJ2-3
TGTGCCAGCAGCTTGGGGACTAGCGGGGGTGTGAGAGATACGCAGTATTTT
CASSLGTSGGVRDTQYF
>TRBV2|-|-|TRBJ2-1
TGTGCCAGCGGAAGGACAGCCCGGGTGCAGTTCTTC
CASGRTARVQFF
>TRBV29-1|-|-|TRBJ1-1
TGCAGCGTGGGACACACGAACACTGAAGCTTTCTTT
CSVGHTNTEAFF
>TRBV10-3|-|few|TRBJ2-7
TGTGCCATCAGTGGAACTAGCACCCAAACGAACGAGCAGTACTTC
CAISGTSTQTNEQYF
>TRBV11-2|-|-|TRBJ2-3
TGTGCCAGCAGCTTAGCCCTCACAGATACGCAGTATTTT
CASSLALTDTQYF
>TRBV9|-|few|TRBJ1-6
TGTGCCAGCAGCGTAGGTGACCCGGGCTCCTATAATTCACCCCTCCACTTT
CASSVGDPGSYNSPLHF
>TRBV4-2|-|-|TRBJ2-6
TGTGCCAGCAGCCAAGGAGGCTCTGGGGCCAACGTCCTGACTTTC
CASSQGGSGANVLTF
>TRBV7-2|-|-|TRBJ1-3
TGTGCCAGCAGCTTACCCTCGGGCACCATATATTTT
CASSLPSGTIYF
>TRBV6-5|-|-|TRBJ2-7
TGTGCCAGCTCCTCTGGGGCTACTTCTGATTACGAGCAGTACTTC
CASSSGATSDYEQYF
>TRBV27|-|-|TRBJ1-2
TGTGCCAGCAGTTCCTCGGGATCTAACTATGGCTACACCTTC
CASSSSGSNYGYTF
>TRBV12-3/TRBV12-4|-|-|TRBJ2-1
TGTGCCAGCAGTTTATCTTACAATGAGCAGTTCTTC
CASSLSYNEQFF
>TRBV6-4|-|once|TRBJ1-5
TGTGCCAGCAGCGAGGGCAATCAGCCCCAGCATTTT
CASSEGNQPQHF
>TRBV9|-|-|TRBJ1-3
TGTGCCAGCAGCGTAGAGCTGGGAAACACCATATATTTT
CASSVELGNTIYF
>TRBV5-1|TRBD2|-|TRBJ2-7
TGCGCCAGCAAGGCCCTAGCGGGGTCCTCCTACGAGCAGTACTTC
CASKALAGSSYEQYF
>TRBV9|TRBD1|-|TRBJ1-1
TGTGCCAGCAACCTATTGACGGGACAGGCGAACACTGAAGCTTTCTTT
CASNLLTGQANTEAFF
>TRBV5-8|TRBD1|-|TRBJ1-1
TGTGCCAGCAGCCTGGACAGGGCGGGAGCTTTCTTT
CASSLDRAGAFF
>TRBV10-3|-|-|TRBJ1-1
TGTGCCATCAGTGAACAGAGCATGAACACTGAAGCTTTCTTT
CAISEQSMNTEAFF
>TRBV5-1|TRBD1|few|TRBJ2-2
TGCGCCAGCAGCTTCAGTCAGGGGGTAGCCGGGGAGCTGTTTTTT
CASSFSQGVAGELFF
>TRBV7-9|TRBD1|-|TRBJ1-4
TGTGCCAGCAGCTTTGGGACAGAGAAAAATGAAAAACTGTTTTTT
CASSFGTEKNEKLFF
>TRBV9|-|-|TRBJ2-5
TGTGCCAGCAGCGTAAGCCCCCGCGGGGTTCAAGAGACCCAGTACTTC
CASSVSPRGVQETQYF
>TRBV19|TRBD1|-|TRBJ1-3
TGTGCCAGTAGAGACAGGGCGACTGGAAACACCATATATTTT
CASRDRATGNTIYF
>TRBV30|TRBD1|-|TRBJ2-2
TGTGCCTGGAGTGGACAGGGGGCAATCGGGGAGCTGTTTTTT
CAWSGQGAIGELFF
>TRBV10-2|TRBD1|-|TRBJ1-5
TGCGCCAGCAGGGACAGGGATAATCAGCCCCAGCATTTT
CASRDRDNQPQHF
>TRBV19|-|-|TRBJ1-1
TGTGCCACCATGGTGCAGGGCGTCCCGCTCACTGAAGCTTTCTTT
CATMVQGVPLTEAFF
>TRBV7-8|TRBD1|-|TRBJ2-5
TGTGCCAGCAGCTCTCGACAGGGCCAGGGGACCCAGTACTTC
CASSSRQGQGTQYF
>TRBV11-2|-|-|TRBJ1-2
TGTGCCAGCAGCTTAGTGGGACTCCCCTTGGGCTACACCTTC
CASSLVGLPLGYTF
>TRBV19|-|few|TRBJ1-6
TGTGCCAGTAGTCGAGGGTTGGATAATTCACCCCTCCACTTT
CASSRGLDNSPLHF
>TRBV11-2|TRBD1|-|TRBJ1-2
TGTGCCAGCAGCTCGACGGACAGGGTTAATGGCTACACCTTC
CASSSTDRVNGYTF
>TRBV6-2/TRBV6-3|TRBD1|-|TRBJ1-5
TGTGCCAGCAGTAAACAGGGGGTATCAGGTCAGCCCCAGCATTTT
CASSKQGVSGQPQHF
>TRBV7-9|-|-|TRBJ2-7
TGTGCCAGCAGCTCCCAGGTTTGGTCTCAGCAGTACTTC
CASSSQVWSQQYF
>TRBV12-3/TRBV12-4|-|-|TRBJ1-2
TGTGCCAGCAGCCGCGGAAGGGGCTATGGCTACACCTTC
CASSRGRGYGYTF
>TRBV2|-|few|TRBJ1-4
TGTGCCAGCGACTTTGGAGGTTCAACTAATGAAAAACTGTTTTTT
CASDFGGSTNEKLFF
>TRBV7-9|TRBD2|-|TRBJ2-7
TGTGCCAGCAGCACCGGTAGCGGGTACGAGCAGTACTTC
CASSTGSGYEQYF
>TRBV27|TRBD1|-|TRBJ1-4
TGTGCCAGCAGTTTATCCCGGACAGGACAAAATGAAAAACTGTTTTTT
CASSLSRTGQNEKLFF
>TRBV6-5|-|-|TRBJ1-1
TGTGCCAGCAGTTACTCCGGCCAAAGGACAAAAGCTTTCTTT
CASSYSGQRTKAFF
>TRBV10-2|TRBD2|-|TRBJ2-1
TGCGCCAGCAGTGAGAGCGGGGGCACCTACAATGAGCAGTTCTTC
CASSESGGTYNEQFF